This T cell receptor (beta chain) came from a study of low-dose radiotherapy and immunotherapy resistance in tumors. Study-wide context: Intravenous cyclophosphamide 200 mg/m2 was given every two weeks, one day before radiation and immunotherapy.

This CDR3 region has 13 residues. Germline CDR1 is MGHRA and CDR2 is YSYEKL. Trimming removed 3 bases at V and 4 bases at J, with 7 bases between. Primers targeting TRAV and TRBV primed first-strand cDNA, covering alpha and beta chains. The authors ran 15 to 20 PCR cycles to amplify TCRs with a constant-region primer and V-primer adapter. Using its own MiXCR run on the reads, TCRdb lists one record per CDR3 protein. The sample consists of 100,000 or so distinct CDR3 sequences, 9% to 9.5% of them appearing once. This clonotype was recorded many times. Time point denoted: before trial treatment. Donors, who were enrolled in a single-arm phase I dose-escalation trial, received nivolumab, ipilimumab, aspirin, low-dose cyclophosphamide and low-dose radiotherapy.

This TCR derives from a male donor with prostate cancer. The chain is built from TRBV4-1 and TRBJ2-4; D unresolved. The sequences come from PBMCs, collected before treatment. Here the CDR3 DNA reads TGCGCCAGCAGCCACCCTCAGAAAAACATTCAGTACTTC. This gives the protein CASSHPQKNIQYF.